The 8 T cell receptor beta chains in this list originate from one sample, sequenced in a study of blood T cells in healthy people across ages (dated by TCRdb to between 2015 and 2017). Library generation was performed with 5' RACE. For sequencing, an Illumina HiSeq 2500 was employed. A second about 7 to 12 cycle PCR used a sample-barcoded 5' primer and a J-beta primer mix. TCRdb itself trimmed the public reads at Q25 with fastp, ran MiXCR and retained productive beta chains. A single entry per CDR3 protein holds the most common genes and DNA from its merged rows. A total of 550,000 to 650,000 distinct CDR3 sequences appear in this sample, about 27% of them only once. Of the sample, 3% to 4% is held by the ten largest clones. In addition, the sample was reused for a study of T cells of mothers and their children.

Sequenced input: blood. The receptor set was obtained from a boy between 2 and 10 years old in good health.

This chain uses TRBV9 with TRBJ1-6; tentative D call: TRBD1 (5 bases). This CDR3 has 14 residues. The germline gives CDR1 SGDLS, CDR2 YYNGEE. With 3 bases removed from V and 7 bases from J, the gap between germline ends came to 11 bases. The CDR3 here is CASSETDLNSPLHF. Here the CDR3 DNA reads TGTGCCAGCAGCGAGACAGATTTGAATTCACCCCTCCACTTT.

This clonotype was counted between two and nine times. CDR3: CASSLEVGGRRYNEQFF. In nucleotides, the CDR3 is TGTGCCAGCAGCTTAGAGGTGGGCGGGAGAAGATACAATGAGCAGTTCTTC. V usage is TRBV7-6 and J usage is TRBJ2-5; 7 bases are a match to TRBD2. The DNA end is more similar to TRBJ2-1, so the J call may be wrong. This CDR3 has 17 residues. The germline CDR1 and CDR2 sequences are SGHVS and FNYEAQ.

This clonotype showed up just a few times. The V and J genes are TRBV5-1 and TRBJ2-7, with D possibly matching TRBD2 (5 bases). The V gene's germline CDR1 is SGHRS and CDR2 YFSETQ. The CDR3 spans 16 residues. Trimming removed 4 bases from V and 5 bases from J, with 22 bases in between. The CDR3 protein is CASSRMSGSRRDEQYF. CDR3 bases: TGCGCCAGCAGCCGGATGTCAGGCTCCCGGCGGGACGAGCAGTACTTC.

The chain joins TRBV19 to TRBJ2-1; perhaps TRBD1 as D (6 bases). V was cut by 3 bases and J by 10 bases, with 10 bases left in between. This CDR3 contains 12 residues. The germline V gene has CDR1 LNHDA and CDR2 SQIVND (reference sequence). CDR3 sequence (DNA): TGTGCCAGTAGTATCAACAGGGAAGAGCAGTTCTTC. As protein: CASSINREEQFF.

This clonotype turned up a few times. The chain carries TRBV7-9 and TRBJ1-2, with 12 bases identical to TRBD1. The CDR3 contains 16 residues. The V gene's germline CDR1 is SEHNR and CDR2 FQNEAQ (reference sequence). V was clipped by 5 bases and J by 4 bases; unmatched bases: 8. The CDR3 sequence is CASSHRDRGHAYGYTF. The CDR3 DNA follows: TGTGCCAGCAGCCACCGGGACAGGGGGCATGCCTATGGCTACACCTTC.

This chain links TRBV7-9 with TRBJ2-1, with D perhaps TRBD1 (5 bases). Trimming took 0 bases from V and 8 from J, leaving 14 bases between them. CDR1 and CDR2 (germline): SEHNR, FQNEAQ (reference sequence). The CDR3 spans 15 residues. The CDR3 nucleotides are TGTGCCAGCAGCTTAGCAGGGGCAATTGGCCATGAGCAGTTCTTC. It is translated as CASSLAGAIGHEQFF.

This clonotype occurred a few times. V gene TRBV29-1 combines with J gene TRBJ2-5; TRBD2 matches 9 bases. Unmatched junction bases numbered 5, after V lost 4 bases and J lost 5 bases. In germline, CDR1 is SQVTM, CDR2 ANQGSEA. The CDR3 is made up of 13 amino acids. DNA for the CDR3: TGCAGCGTTGCCGGGACTAGCTATGAGACCCAGTACTTC. Translated, it gives CSVAGTSYETQYF.

This clonotype was detected a few times. CDR3 protein: CASSPSTGVMRAEAFF. CDR3 sequence (DNA): TGTGCCAGCAGCCCATCTACAGGGGTCATGCGCGCTGAAGCTTTCTTT. The chain links TRBV11-2 to TRBJ1-1; 7 nucleotides match TRBD1. The ends lost 5 bases at V and 6 bases at J; junction bases unmatched: 15. Germline V gene sequence: CDR1 SGHAT, CDR2 FQNNGV. The CDR3 covers 16 residues.